One sample yielded the 4 T cell receptor beta chains listed below, sequenced in a study of blood T cells in healthy people across ages (dated by TCRdb to 2015 to 2017). The library was generated by 5' RACE. The sample was run on an Illumina HiSeq 2500. The second PCR ran for roughly 7 to 12 cycles and used a J-beta primer mix along with a sample-barcoded 5' primer. TCRdb reprocessed the public reads (quality trimming at Q25 with fastp, clone calling with MiXCR) and kept in-frame beta chains. CDR3 protein duplicates are merged, each entry listing the most common genes and DNA. The sample yields over 500,000 distinct CDR3 sequences; roughly a quarter were counted once. The ten largest clones represent 3% to 4% of the sample. These data were also filed under a second study, of T cells of mothers and their children.

What was sequenced was blood. The receptors were sampled from a boy between 2 and 10 years old in good health.

This chain links TRBV5-1 with TRBJ1-1, with TRBD1 matching 8 bases. CDR1 and CDR2 from the germline V gene are SGHRS and YFSETQ. V trimming: 2 bases; J trimming: 0 bases; junction bases outside the gene matches: 3. The CDR3 is 15 residues long. CDR3 DNA sequence: TGCGCCAGCAGCTTTGGGACAGGAGTGAACACTGAAGCTTTCTTT. It encodes CASSFGTGVNTEAFF.

This clonotype was counted only a few times. CDR3 in amino acids: CASSPSGPLGHYGYTF. CDR3 in DNA: TGTGCCAGCAGCCCCTCCGGGCCCCTTGGGCACTATGGCTACACCTTC. The V call is TRBV4-2, the J call TRBJ1-2; D not resolved. The ends were cut back, 4 bases at V and 3 bases at J, with 18 bases in the middle. CDR3 size: 16 residues. CDR1 LGHNA and CDR2 YNFKEQ come from the germline V gene.

The chain carries TRBV9 and TRBJ1-2, with D possibly TRBD1 on 5 matching bases. Germline CDR1 SGDLS, CDR2 YYNGEE. The CDR3 extends over 13 amino acids. The ends were cut back, 0 bases at V and 8 bases at J, with 11 bases in the middle. This chain's CDR3 is CASSVVQGEGYTF. The CDR3 nucleotides are TGTGCCAGCAGCGTAGTCCAGGGAGAGGGCTACACCTTC. Full variable domain (remainder filled in from reference TRBV9 and TRBJ1-2): DSGVTQTPKHLITATGQRVTLRCSPRSGDLSVYWYQQSLDQGLQFLIQYYNGEERAKGNILERFSAQQFPDLHSELNLSSLELGDSALYFCASSVVQGEGYTFGSGTRLTVV.

This chain connects TRBV14 to TRBJ1-6; the D is unclear. The germline V and J ends were trimmed by 1 base and 5 bases, with 6 bases remaining between them. Germline lookup yields CDR1 SGHDN and CDR2 FVKESK. The CDR3 loop spans 14 amino acids. The CDR3 DNA reads TGTGCCAGCAGCCAAGGCGCGCATAATTCACCCCTCCACTTT. Its translation: CASSQGAHNSPLHF.